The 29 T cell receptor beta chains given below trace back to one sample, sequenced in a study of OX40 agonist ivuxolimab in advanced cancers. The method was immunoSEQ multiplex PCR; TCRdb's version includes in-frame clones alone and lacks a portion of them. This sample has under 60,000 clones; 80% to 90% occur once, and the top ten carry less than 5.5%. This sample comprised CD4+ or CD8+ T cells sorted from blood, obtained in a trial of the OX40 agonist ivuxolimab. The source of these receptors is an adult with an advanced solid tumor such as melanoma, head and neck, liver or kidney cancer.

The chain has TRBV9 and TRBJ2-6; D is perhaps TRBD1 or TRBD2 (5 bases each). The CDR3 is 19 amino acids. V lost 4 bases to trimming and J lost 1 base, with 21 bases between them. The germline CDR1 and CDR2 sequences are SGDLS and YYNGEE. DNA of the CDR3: TGTGCCAGCAGCCCTAACGAGGGGAAGACCTTGTCTGGGGCCAACGTCCTGACTTTC. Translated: CASSPNEGKTLSGANVLTF.

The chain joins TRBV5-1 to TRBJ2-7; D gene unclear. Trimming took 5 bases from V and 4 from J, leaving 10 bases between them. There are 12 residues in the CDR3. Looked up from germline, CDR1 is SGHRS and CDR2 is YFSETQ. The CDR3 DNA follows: TGCGCCAGCAGTGGTCGTGGGTACGAGCAGTACTTC. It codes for CASSGRGYEQYF.

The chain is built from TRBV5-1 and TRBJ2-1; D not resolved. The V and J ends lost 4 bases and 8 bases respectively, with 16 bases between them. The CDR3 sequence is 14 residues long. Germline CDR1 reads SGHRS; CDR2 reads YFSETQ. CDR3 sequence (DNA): TGCGCCAGCAGCGCCCGGGCCCGACCCGATGAGCAGTTCTTC. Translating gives CASSARARPDEQFF.

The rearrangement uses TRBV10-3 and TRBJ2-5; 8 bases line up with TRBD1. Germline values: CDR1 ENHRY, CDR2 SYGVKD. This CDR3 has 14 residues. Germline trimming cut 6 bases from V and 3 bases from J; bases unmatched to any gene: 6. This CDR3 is CAISLGQGEETQYF. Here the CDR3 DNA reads TGTGCCATCAGCCTAGGACAGGGAGAAGAGACCCAGTACTTC.

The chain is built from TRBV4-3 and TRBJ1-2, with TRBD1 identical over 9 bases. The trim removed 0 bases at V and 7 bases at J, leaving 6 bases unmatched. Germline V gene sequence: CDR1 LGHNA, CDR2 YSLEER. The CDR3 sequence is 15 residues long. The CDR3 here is CASSQDRDRVGGYTF. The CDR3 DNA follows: TGCGCCAGCAGCCAAGATCGGGACAGGGTGGGTGGCTACACCTTC.

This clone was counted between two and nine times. CDR3 protein: CASSSFRAGAYEQYF. CDR3 sequence (DNA): TGTGCCAGCAGTTCCTTCCGGGCGGGAGCCTACGAGCAGTACTTC. This chain uses TRBV28 with TRBJ2-7; 7 bases are shared with TRBD2. Germline-derived CDR1 and CDR2 are MDHEN and SYDVKM. V was pared by 4 bases and J by 2 bases, with 8 bases of the junction left unmatched. The CDR3 extends over 15 amino acids.

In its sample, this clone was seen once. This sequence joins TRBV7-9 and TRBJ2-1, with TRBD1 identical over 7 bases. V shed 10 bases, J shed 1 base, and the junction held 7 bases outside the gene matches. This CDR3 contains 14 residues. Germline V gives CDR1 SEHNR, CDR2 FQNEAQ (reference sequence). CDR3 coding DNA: TGTGCCACCTTGAGACAGGGTTCCTACAATGAGCAGTTCTTC. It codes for CATLRQGSYNEQFF.

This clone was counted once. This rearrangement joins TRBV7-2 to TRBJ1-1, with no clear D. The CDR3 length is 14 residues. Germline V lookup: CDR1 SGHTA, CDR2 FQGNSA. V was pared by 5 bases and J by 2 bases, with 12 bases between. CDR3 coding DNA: TGTGCCAGCAGCCCTACGTGGGGAAACACTGAAGCTTTCTTT. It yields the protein CASSPTWGNTEAFF.

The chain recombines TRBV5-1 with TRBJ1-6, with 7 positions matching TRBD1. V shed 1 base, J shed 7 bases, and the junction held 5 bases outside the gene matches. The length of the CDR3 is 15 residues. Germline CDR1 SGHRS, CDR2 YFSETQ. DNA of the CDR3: TGCGCCAGCAGCTTGAAGGGACAGCTAAATTCACCCCTCCACTTT. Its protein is CASSLKGQLNSPLHF.

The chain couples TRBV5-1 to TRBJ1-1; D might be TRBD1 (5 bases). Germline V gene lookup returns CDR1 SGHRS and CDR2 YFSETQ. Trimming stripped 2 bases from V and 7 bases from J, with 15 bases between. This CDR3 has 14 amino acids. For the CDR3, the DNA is TGCGCCAGCAGCTTTGGCAGGGCTAAGCTTGAAGCTTTCTTT. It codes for CASSFGRAKLEAFF.

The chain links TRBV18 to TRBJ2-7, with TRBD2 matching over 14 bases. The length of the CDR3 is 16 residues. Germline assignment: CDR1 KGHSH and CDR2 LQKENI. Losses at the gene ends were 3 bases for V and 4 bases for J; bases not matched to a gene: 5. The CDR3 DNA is TGTGCCAGCTCACCCGGGACTAGCGGGAGAGCTTACGAGCAGTACTTC. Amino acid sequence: CASSPGTSGRAYEQYF.

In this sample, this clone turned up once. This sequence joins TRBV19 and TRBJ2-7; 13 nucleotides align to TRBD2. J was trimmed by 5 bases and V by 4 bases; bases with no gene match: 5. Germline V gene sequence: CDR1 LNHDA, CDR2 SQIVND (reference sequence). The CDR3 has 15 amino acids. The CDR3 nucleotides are TGTGCCAGTAGTAAACTAGCGGGAGGGCCCCACGAGCAGTACTTC. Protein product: CASSKLAGGPHEQYF.

Here the CDR3 reads CASSLSRNTGELFF. CDR3 in DNA: TGTGCCAGCAGTTTATCCAGGAACACCGGGGAGCTGTTTTTT. The chain combines TRBV27 with TRBJ2-2; no clear D. Germline V lookup: CDR1 MNHEY, CDR2 SMNVEV (reference sequence). CDR3 size: 14 residues. Trimming removed 0 bases from V and 1 base from J, with 3 bases in between.

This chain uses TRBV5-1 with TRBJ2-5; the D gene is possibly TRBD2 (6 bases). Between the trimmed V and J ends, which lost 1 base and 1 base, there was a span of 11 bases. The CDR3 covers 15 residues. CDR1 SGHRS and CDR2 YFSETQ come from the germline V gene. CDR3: CASSLNTGGQETQYF. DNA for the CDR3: TGCGCCAGCAGCTTGAACACCGGGGGCCAAGAGACCCAGTACTTC. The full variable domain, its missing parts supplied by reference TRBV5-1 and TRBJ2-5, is KAGVTQTPRYLIKTRGQQVTLSCSPISGHRSVSWYQQTPGQGLQFLFEYFSETQRNKGNFPGRFSGRQFSNSRSEMNVSTLELGDSALYLCASSLNTGGQETQYFGPGTRLLVL.

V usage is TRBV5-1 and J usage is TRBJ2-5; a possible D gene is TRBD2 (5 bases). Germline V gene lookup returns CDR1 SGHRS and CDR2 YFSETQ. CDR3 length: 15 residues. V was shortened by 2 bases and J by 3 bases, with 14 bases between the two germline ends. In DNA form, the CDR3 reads TGCGCCAGCAGCTTCCTCGGACTGGAGGAAGAGACCCAGTACTTC. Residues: CASSFLGLEEETQYF.

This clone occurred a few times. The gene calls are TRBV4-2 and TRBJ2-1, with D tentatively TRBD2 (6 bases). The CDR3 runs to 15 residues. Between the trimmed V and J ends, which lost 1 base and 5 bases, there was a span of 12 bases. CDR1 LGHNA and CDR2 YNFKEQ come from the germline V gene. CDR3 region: CASSQGLVVDNEQFF. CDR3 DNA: TGTGCCAGCAGCCAAGGACTAGTCGTGGACAATGAGCAGTTCTTC.

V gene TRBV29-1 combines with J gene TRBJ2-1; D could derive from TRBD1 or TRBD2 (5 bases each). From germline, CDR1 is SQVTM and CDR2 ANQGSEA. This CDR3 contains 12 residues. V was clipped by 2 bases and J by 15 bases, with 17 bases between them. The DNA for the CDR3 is TGCAGCGTTGAAATAGGGGAACTAGAGAGGTTCTTC. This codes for CSVEIGELERFF.

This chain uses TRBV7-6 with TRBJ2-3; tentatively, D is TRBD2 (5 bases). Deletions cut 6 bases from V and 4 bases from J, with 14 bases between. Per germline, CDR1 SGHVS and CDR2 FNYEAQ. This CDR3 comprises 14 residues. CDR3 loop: CASRSVEGADTQYF. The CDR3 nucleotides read TGTGCCAGCAGATCGGTCGAGGGTGCAGATACGCAGTATTTT.

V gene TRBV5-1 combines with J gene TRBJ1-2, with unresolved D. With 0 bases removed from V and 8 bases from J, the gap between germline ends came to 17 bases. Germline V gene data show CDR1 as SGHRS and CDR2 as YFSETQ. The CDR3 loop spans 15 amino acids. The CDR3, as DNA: TGCGCCAGCAGCTTGGGGGGTCCCCGATCTGAAGGCTACACCTTC. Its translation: CASSLGGPRSEGYTF.

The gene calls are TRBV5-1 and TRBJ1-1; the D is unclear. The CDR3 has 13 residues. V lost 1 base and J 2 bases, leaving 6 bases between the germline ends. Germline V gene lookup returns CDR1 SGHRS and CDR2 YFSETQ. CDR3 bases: TGCGCCAGCAGCTTGAGAAGAAACACTGAAGCTTTCTTT. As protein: CASSLRRNTEAFF.

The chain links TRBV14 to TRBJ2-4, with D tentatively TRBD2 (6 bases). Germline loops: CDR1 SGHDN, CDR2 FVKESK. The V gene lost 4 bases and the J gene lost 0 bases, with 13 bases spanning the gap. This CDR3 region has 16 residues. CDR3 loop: CASSLHRGLAKNIQYF. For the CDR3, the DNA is TGTGCCAGCAGCCTACACCGGGGGTTAGCCAAAAACATTCAGTACTTC.

The CDR3 reads CASRLAGGSVTQYF. CDR3 nucleotides: TGTGCCAGCAGACTAGCGGGAGGTAGTGTAACGCAGTATTTT. V usage is TRBV27 and J usage is TRBJ2-3, with 12 bases aligning to TRBD2. The ends lost 6 bases at V and 9 bases at J; junction bases unmatched: 7. This CDR3 has 14 amino acids. CDR1 is MNHEY and CDR2 is SMNVEV in the germline V gene (reference sequence).

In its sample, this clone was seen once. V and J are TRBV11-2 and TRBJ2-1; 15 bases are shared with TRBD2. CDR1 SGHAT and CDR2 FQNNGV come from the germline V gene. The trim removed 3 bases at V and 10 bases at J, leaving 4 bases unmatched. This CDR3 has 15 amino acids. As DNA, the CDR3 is TGTGCCAGCAGCTTCGGACTAGCGGGAGGGAAAGAGCAGTTCTTC. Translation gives CASSFGLAGGKEQFF.

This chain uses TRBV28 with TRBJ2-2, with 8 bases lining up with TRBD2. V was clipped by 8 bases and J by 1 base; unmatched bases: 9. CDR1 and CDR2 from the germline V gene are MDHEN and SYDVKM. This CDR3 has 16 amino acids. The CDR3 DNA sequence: TGTGCCAGCCAAAATATAGCGGGAATGAACACCGGGGAGCTGTTTTTT. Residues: CASQNIAGMNTGELFF.

The CDR3 DNA is TGCGCCAGCAGCTCAACAGGGGCAGATACGCAGTATTTT. Amino acids: CASSSTGADTQYF. The chain employs TRBV5-1 and TRBJ2-3, with 7 nucleotides matching TRBD1. Germline V gene sequence: CDR1 SGHRS, CDR2 YFSETQ. V lost 3 bases to trimming and J lost 4 bases; unmatched junction nucleotides: 2. The CDR3 contains 13 residues.

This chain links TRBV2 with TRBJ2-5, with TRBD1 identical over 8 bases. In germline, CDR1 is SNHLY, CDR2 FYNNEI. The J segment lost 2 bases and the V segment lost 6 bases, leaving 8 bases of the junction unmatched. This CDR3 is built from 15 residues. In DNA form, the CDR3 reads TGTGCCAGCAGCCTTGTGGGGACAGGACAAGAGACCCAGTACTTC. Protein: CASSLVGTGQETQYF.

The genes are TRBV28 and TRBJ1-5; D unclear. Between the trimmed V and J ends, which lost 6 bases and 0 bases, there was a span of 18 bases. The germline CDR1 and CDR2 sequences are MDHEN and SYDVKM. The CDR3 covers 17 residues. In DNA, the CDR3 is TGTGCCAGCAGCCAAAATCAGACACCATATAGCAATCAGCCCCAGCATTTT. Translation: CASSQNQTPYSNQPQHF.

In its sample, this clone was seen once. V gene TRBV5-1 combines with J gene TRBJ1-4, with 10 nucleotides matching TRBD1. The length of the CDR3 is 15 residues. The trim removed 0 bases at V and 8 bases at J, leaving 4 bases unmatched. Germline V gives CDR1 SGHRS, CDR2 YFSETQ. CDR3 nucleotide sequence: TGCGCCAGCAGCTTGGCGGGACAGGGGTACGAAAAACTGTTTTTT. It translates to CASSLAGQGYEKLFF.

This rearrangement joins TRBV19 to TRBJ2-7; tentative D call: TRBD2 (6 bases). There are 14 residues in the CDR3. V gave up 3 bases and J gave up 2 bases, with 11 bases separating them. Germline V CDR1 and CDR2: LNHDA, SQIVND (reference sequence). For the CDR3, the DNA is TGTGCCAGTAGTATGGGAGGATTAACCTACGAGCAGTACTTC. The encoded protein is CASSMGGLTYEQYF.